This TCR beta chain came from a study of blood T cell repertoires in COVID-19. As for the study in general: PBMCs, B-cell-depleted T cells, or T cells provided the cDNA or gDNA that made up the material.

As originally analysed: It was from reference gene primer amplification that nucleated cell counts were estimated. TCRdb's copy holds only in-frame clones and misses some; the assay was immunoSEQ multiplex PCR. V and J calls and clone size come straight from that table; D and trimming were deduced from the DNA. The sample contains 150,000 or so clones, around 84% of which appear only once. For recovered donors of Cohort 3, there were two negative PCRs, clearance, or symptom resolution. The CDR3 runs 16 residues. The V and J ends lost 0 bases and 1 base respectively, with 10 bases between them. Germline values: CDR1 LGHDT, CDR2 YNNKEL (reference sequence).

This clonotype was obtained from a woman aged 50 to 65 who had recovered from COVID-19. The chain recombines TRBV3-1 (or the pseudogene TRBV3-2) with TRBJ1-5, with D possibly TRBD1 on 6 matching bases. The sample comprised PBMCs or T cells enriched from blood (not recorded which). Here the CDR3 DNA reads TGTGCCAGCAGCCAAGATGGGGGCGGGAGCAATCAGCCCCAGCATTTT. Translating gives CASSQDGGGSNQPQHF.